These 20 T cell receptor beta chains came from one sample sequenced in a study of blood T cell repertoires in COVID-19 (dated by TCRdb to the early 2020s). The method behind the library was the immunoSEQ multiplex PCR assay. TCRdb obtained this table from immuneACCESS and retained in-frame rearrangements with V and J assigned. These tables miss some clones; where compared with another copy, unresolved V genes account for less than half of the shortfall, and the remainder is unexplained. Within this sample are roughly 130,000 clones, with around 81% of them counted one time only. The ten biggest clones cover more than 9.5% of the sample. The sample was peripheral blood. Source of these receptors: a man aged 40-55 years with active or convalescent COVID-19.

The chain recombines TRBV7-9 with TRBJ2-2, with no clear D. The germline V gene encodes CDR1 SEHNR and CDR2 FQNEAQ (reference sequence). The CDR3 consists of 13 residues. V was trimmed by 6 bases and J by 1 base, leaving 6 bases between them. DNA for the CDR3: TGTGCCAGCAGGTCGGGGAACACCGGGGAGCTGTTTTTT. Its translation is CASRSGNTGELFF.

The chain has TRBV10-3 and TRBJ2-3; 7 bases are shared with TRBD2. The V and J ends lost 3 bases and 1 base, in that order; junction bases with no gene match: 7. Germline V CDR1 and CDR2: ENHRY, SYGVKD. The CDR3 totals 16 residues. CDR3 nucleotide sequence: TGTGCCATCAGTGACGGAGGGGCGGGGGGCACAGATACGCAGTATTTT. It specifies CAISDGGAGGTDTQYF.

V is TRBV2 and J is TRBJ2-1; 9 positions match TRBD1. The CDR3 runs 13 residues. Trimming cost V 6 bases and J 7 bases; bases outside gene matches: 4. The V gene's germline CDR1 is SNHLY and CDR2 FYNNEI. CDR3 in DNA: TGTGCCAGCAGCCCACAGGGGGCGAATGAGCAGTTCTTC. Amino acids: CASSPQGANEQFF.

The genes are TRBV7-8 and TRBJ2-5, with no clear D. CDR3 length: 16 amino acids. Trimming removed 5 bases at V and 5 bases at J, with 21 bases between. Germline values: CDR1 SGHVS, CDR2 FQNEAQ. The CDR3 DNA reads TGTGCCAGCAGCCCCCACCCCCCACCTGTACTGGAGACCCAGTACTTC. This sequence encodes CASSPHPPPVLETQYF.

V gene TRBV6-5 combines with J gene TRBJ2-2; possibly TRBD2 for D (5 bases). Trimming left V 8 bases short and J 3 bases short, with 13 bases between. From germline, CDR1 is MNHEY and CDR2 SVGAGI. This CDR3 has 14 residues. The CDR3 loop reads CASQDFGDTGELFF. CDR3 in DNA: TGTGCCAGCCAGGACTTCGGGGACACCGGGGAGCTGTTTTTT.

The CDR3 nucleotides are TGTGCCAGCAGCCCGAACAGGAGCAATCAGCCCCAGCATTTT. Protein product: CASSPNRSNQPQHF. The chain couples TRBV7-2 to TRBJ1-5; D might be TRBD1 (5 bases). Germline V CDR1 and CDR2: SGHTA, FQGNSA. There are 14 residues in the CDR3. V was pared by 5 bases and J by 1 base, with 9 bases between.

About this clone: In the same sample, other DNA sequences code for this CDR3. The rearrangement uses TRBV5-4 and TRBJ2-2; 10 bases agree with TRBD1. This CDR3 is built from 16 residues. Germline CDR1 is SGHNT and CDR2 is YYREEE (reference sequence). V lost 5 bases and J lost 4; bases outside the gene matches: 8. This CDR3 reads CASSPGTGAGTGELFF. CDR3 in DNA: TGTGCCAGCAGTCCCGGGACAGGGGCGGGCACCGGGGAGCTGTTTTTT.

The chain couples TRBV6-5 to TRBJ2-7; a weak D match, TRBD1 (6 bases). The CDR3 sequence is 14 residues long. Per germline, CDR1 MNHEY and CDR2 SVGAGI. The V end was cut by 6 bases, the J end by 0 bases, with 12 bases between. The CDR3 reads CASSRTGSSYEQYF. CDR3 coding DNA: TGTGCCAGCAGCCGTACAGGGAGCTCCTACGAGCAGTACTTC.

J is TRBJ2-1 and V is TRBV3-1 (or the pseudogene TRBV3-2); D gene ambiguous. The V end was cut by 3 bases, the J end by 3 bases, with 6 bases between. The CDR3 length is 13 residues. Germline V CDR1 and CDR2: LGHDT, YNNKEL (reference sequence). For the CDR3, the DNA is TGTGCCAGCAGCCAGAACGGCTACAATGAGCAGTTCTTC. Its translation is CASSQNGYNEQFF.

The V call is TRBV6-5, the J call TRBJ2-7; 9 nucleotides line up with TRBD1. The V gene's germline CDR1 is MNHEY and CDR2 SVGAGI. The CDR3 is made up of 13 amino acids. After removal of 6 bases from V and 5 bases from J, the junction contained 5 bases not matched to a gene. As DNA, the CDR3 is TGTGCCAGCAGCAGTACAGGGGGCCACGAGCAGTACTTC. Translation: CASSSTGGHEQYF.

The V and J genes are TRBV12-3 or TRBV12-4 and TRBJ1-1; D call uncertain. The CDR3 spans 12 residues. V was trimmed by 5 bases and J by 5 bases, leaving 9 bases between them. The CDR3 sequence: CASSGRMTEAFF. The DNA for the CDR3 is TGTGCCAGCAGTGGGAGGATGACTGAAGCTTTCTTT.

The chain combines TRBV5-1 with TRBJ1-4, with 8 bases fitting TRBD1. The junction had 2 bases not matched to a gene; V was cut back by 4 bases and J by 3 bases. Per germline, CDR1 SGHRS and CDR2 YFSETQ. This CDR3 region has 14 residues. The CDR3 DNA sequence: TGCGCCAGCAGCGACAGGGGACCTAATGAAAAACTGTTTTTT. Its protein is CASSDRGPNEKLFF.

This clone was picked up a small number of times. V and J are TRBV18 and TRBJ2-7; 9 bases map to TRBD1. CDR1 is KGHSH, CDR2 LQKENI, per germline. The CDR3 extends over 15 amino acids. The V gene end was trimmed by 4 bases and the J gene end by 7 bases; junction bases not matched to a gene: 11. Here the CDR3 DNA reads TGTGCCAGCTCACGGGACAGGGACAGTGTGAGTGAGCAGTACTTC. Translating it yields CASSRDRDSVSEQYF.

The chain combines TRBV3-1 (or the pseudogene TRBV3-2) with TRBJ1-5, with 8 bases matching TRBD1. The V gene's germline CDR1 is LGHDT and CDR2 YNNKEL (reference sequence). V lost 3 bases and J lost 6; bases outside the gene matches: 13. CDR3 length equals 17 residues. The CDR3 DNA sequence: TGTGCCAGCAGCCAGGGTTTACCAGGGGGCGCGGGTCAGCCCCAGCATTTT. Its protein is CASSQGLPGGAGQPQHF.

V and J are TRBV15 and TRBJ2-3, with 9 bases fitting TRBD2. The CDR3 extends over 18 amino acids. Germline V gene sequence: CDR1 LNHNV, CDR2 YYDKDF (reference sequence). Unmatched junction bases numbered 15, after V lost 7 bases and J lost 1 base. This CDR3 is CATTRGTTGTSRTDTQYF. Here the CDR3 DNA reads TGTGCCACCACTCGAGGTACTACCGGGACTAGCCGCACAGATACGCAGTATTTT.

The chain joins TRBV5-4 to TRBJ2-3; TRBD2 matches at 7 bases. The CDR3 spans 16 residues. Germline V gene lookup returns CDR1 SGHNT and CDR2 YYREEE (reference sequence). The J segment lost 0 bases and the V segment lost 5 bases, leaving 9 bases of the junction unmatched. CDR3 residues: CASSPQAGPSTDTQYF. CDR3 DNA: TGTGCCAGCAGTCCGCAAGCGGGGCCAAGCACAGATACGCAGTATTTT.

The chain has TRBV6-5 and TRBJ1-5; D gene uncertain. Germline CDR1 MNHEY, CDR2 SVGAGI. V shed 2 bases and J shed 6 bases, with 8 bases lying between them. The CDR3 has 13 residues. The CDR3 sequence: CASSYATGQPQHF. The DNA for the CDR3 is TGTGCCAGCAGTTACGCGACGGGTCAGCCCCAGCATTTT.

The CDR3 DNA reads as TGTGCCTGGACAGGGCGGGGTGAGCAGTACTTC. Residues: CAWTGRGEQYF. The gene calls are TRBV30 and TRBJ2-7; TRBD2 is a possible D gene (6 bases). Germline V gene lookup returns CDR1 GTSNPN and CDR2 SVGIG (reference sequence). The V end was cut by 4 bases, the J end by 7 bases, with 11 bases between. The CDR3 is 11 residues long.

V usage is TRBV5-4 and J usage is TRBJ2-1, with TRBD1 identical over 7 bases. V gave up 5 bases and J gave up 7 bases; unmatched junction bases: 6. This CDR3 contains 13 residues. Germline CDR1 is SGHNT and CDR2 is YYREEE (reference sequence). The CDR3 loop is CASSHRGGNEQFF. For the CDR3, the DNA is TGTGCCAGCAGTCACAGGGGTGGGAATGAGCAGTTCTTC.

This chain uses TRBV7-6 with TRBJ2-5; 9 nucleotides agree with TRBD1. Germline CDR1 reads SGHVS; CDR2 reads FNYEAQ. V gave up 3 bases and J gave up 4 bases; unmatched junction bases: 3. The length of the CDR3 is 14 residues. For the CDR3, the DNA is TGTGCCAGCAGCTTCGGACAGGGGTCAGAGACCCAGTACTTC. Encoded protein: CASSFGQGSETQYF.